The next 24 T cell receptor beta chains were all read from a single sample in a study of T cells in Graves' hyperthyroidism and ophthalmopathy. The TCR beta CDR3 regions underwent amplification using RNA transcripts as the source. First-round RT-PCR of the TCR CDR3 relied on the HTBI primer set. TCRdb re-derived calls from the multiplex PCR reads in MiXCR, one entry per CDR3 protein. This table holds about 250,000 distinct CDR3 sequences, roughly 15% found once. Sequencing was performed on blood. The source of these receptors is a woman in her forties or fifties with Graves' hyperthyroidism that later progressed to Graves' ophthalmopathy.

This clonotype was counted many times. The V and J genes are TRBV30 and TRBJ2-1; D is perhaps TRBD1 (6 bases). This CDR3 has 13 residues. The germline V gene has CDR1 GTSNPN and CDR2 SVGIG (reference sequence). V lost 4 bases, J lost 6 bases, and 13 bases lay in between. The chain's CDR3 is CAWTGVNGNEQFF. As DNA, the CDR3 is TGTGCCTGGACAGGGGTCAATGGCAATGAGCAGTTCTTC.

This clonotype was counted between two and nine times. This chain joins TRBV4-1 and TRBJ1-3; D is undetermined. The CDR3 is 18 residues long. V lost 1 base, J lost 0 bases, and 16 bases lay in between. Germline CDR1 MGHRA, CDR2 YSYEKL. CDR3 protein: CASSQVLSGVSSGNTIYF. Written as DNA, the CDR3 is TGCGCCAGCAGCCAAGTCCTCTCCGGGGTATCCTCTGGAAACACCATATATTTT.

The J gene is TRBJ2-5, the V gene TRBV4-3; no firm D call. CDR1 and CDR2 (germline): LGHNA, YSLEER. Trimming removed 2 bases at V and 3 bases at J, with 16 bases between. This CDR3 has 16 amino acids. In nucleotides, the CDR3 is TGCGCCAGCAGCCAAACACAGTCCACGCACAAAGAGACCCAGTACTTC. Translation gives CASSQTQSTHKETQYF.

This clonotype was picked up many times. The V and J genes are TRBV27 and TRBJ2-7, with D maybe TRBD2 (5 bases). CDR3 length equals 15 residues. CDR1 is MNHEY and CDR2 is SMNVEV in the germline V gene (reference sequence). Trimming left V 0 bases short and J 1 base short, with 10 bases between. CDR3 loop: CASSLSGGLSYEQYF. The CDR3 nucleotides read TGTGCCAGCAGTTTATCGGGCGGGCTTTCCTACGAGCAGTACTTC.

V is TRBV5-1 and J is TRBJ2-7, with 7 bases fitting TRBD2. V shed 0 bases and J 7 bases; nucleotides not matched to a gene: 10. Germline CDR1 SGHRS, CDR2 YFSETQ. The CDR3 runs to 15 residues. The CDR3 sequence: CASSLGGSPSREQYF. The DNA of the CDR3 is TGCGCCAGCAGCTTGGGCGGGAGCCCTTCTCGGGAGCAGTACTTC.

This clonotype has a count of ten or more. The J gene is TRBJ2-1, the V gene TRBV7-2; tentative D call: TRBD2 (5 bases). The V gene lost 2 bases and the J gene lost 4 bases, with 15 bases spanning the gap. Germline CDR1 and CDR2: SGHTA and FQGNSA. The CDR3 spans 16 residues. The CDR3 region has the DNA TGTGCCAGCAGCTTAATTGGCCGGGATATGTACAATGAGCAGTTCTTC. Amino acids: CASSLIGRDMYNEQFF.

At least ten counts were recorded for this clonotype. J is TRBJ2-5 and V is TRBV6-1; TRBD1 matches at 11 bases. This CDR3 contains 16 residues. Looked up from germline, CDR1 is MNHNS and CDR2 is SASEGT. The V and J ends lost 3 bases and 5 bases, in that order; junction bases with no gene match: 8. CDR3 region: CASSEQGQGGWETQYF. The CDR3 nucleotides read TGTGCCAGCAGTGAGCAGGGACAGGGGGGATGGGAGACCCAGTACTTC.

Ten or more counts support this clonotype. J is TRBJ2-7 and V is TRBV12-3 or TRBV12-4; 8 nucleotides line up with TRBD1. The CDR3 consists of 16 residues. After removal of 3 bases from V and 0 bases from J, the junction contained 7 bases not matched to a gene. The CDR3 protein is CASSFSGTGSSYEQYF. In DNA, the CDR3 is TGTGCCAGCAGTTTTTCCGGGACAGGTAGCTCCTACGAGCAGTACTTC.

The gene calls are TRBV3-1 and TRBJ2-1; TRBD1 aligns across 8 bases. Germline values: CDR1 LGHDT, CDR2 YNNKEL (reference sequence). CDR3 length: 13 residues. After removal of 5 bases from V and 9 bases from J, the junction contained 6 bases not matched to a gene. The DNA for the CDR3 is TGTGCCAGCAGCGACAGGGGAAGCGGTGAGCAGTTCTTC. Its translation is CASSDRGSGEQFF.

The CDR3 spells CSASRRETPYEQYF. DNA of the CDR3: TGCAGTGCTTCCAGACGAGAGACTCCCTACGAGCAGTACTTC. The V call is TRBV20-1, the J call TRBJ2-7; D uncertain. CDR1 and CDR2 from the germline V gene are DFQATT and SNEGSKA (reference sequence). Trimming shortened V by 5 bases and J by 2 bases, and 16 bases separated the two germline ends. The CDR3 spans 14 residues.

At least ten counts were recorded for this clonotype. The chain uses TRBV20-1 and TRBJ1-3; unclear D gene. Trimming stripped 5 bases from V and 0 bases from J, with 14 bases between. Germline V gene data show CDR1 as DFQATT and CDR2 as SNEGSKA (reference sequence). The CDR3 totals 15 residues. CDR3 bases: TGCAGTGCTGCTTCGTCCGTCCGCTCTGGAAACACCATATATTTT. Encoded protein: CSAASSVRSGNTIYF.

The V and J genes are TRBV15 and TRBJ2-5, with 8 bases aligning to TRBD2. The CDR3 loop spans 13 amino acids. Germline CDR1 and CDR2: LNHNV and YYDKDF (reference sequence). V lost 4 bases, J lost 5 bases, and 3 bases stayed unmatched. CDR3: CATSKSGGETQYF. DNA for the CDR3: TGTGCCACCAGCAAATCGGGAGGGGAGACCCAGTACTTC.

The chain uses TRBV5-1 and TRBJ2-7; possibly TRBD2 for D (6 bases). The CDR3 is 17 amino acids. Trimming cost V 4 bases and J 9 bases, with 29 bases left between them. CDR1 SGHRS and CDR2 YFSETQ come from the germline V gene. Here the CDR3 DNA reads TGCGCCAGCAGCCCACGTCCCGGGGCGGGAAGAACGGTTGGGCAGTACTTC. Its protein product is CASSPRPGAGRTVGQYF.

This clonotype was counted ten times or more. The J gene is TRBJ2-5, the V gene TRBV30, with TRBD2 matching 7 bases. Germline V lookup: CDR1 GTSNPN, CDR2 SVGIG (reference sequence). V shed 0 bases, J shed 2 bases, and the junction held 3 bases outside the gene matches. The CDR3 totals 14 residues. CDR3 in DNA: TGTGCCTGGAGTGTAGTGGGGGGGCAAGAGACCCAGTACTTC. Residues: CAWSVVGGQETQYF.

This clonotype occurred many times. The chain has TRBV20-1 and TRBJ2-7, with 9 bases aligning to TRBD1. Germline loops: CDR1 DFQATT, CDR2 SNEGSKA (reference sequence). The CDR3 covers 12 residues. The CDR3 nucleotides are TGCAGCGTTACGGACAGGGGCTACGAGCAGTACTTC. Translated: CSVTDRGYEQYF.

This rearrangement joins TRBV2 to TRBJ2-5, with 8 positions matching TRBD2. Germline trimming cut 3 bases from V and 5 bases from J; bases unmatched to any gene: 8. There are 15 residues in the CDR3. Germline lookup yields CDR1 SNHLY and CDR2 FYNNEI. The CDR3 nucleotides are TGTGCCAGCAGTGAGCAGAGCGGGAGTTGGGAGACCCAGTACTTC. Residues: CASSEQSGSWETQYF.

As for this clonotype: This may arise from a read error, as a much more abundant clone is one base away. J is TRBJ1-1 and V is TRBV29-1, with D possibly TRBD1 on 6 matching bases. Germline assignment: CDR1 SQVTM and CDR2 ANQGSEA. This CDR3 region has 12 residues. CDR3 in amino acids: CSGRGWNTEALF. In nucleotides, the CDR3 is TGCAGCGGCAGGGGATGGAACACTGAAGCTCTCTTT.

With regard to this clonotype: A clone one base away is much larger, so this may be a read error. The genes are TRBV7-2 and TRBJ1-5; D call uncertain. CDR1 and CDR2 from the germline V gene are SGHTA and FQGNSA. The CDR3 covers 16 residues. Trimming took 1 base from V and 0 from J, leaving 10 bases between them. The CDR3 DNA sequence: TGTGCCAGCAGCTTAGTGACCGCTTATAGCAATCAGCCCCAGCATTTT. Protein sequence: CASSLVTAYSNQPQHF.

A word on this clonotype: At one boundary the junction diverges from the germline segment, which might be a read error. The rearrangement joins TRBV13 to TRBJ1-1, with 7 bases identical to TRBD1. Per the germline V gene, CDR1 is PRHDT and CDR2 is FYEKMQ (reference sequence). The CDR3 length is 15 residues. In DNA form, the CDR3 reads TGTGCCGGCAGCTCGAACAGGGGAGTGGTATCTGAAGCTTTCTTT. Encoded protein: CAGSSNRGVVSEAFF.

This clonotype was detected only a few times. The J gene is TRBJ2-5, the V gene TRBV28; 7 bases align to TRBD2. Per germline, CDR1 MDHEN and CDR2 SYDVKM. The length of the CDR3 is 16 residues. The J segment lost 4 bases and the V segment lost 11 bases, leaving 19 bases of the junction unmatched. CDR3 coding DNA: TGTGCCGGCAATCCTCGGGGGAGGGGCCGGCGAGAGACCCAGTACTTC. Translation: CAGNPRGRGRRETQYF.

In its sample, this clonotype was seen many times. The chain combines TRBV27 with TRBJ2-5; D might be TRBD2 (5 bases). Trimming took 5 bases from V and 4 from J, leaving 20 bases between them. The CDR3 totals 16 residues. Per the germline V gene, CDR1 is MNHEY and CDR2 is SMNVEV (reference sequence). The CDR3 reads CASSPGSAGWGETQYF. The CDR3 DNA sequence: TGTGCCAGCAGTCCGGGGTCCGCCGGGTGGGGAGAGACCCAGTACTTC.

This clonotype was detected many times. The DNA for the CDR3 is TGTGCCAGCAGCTCCCCGACTAGCGGGAGTAGTAGTGAGCAGTTCTTC. It is translated as CASSSPTSGSSSEQFF. The chain joins TRBV13 to TRBJ2-1, with 12 bases matching TRBD2. The CDR3 runs 16 residues. After removal of 4 bases from V and 9 bases from J, the junction contained 10 bases not matched to a gene. CDR1 is PRHDT, CDR2 FYEKMQ, per germline (reference sequence).

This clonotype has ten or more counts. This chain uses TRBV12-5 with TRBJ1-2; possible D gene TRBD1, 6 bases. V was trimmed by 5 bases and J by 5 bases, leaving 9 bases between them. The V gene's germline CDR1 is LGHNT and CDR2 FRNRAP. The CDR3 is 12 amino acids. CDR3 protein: CASGMDSYGYTF. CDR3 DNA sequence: TGTGCTAGTGGTATGGACAGTTATGGCTACACCTTC.

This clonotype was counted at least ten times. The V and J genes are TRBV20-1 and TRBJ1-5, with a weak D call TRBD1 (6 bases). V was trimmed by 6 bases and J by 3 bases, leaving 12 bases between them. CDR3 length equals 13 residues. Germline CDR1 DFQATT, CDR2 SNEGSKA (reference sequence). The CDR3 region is CSALRQDNQPQHF. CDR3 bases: TGCAGTGCCCTACGACAGGACAATCAGCCCCAGCATTTT.